This T cell receptor (beta chain) was recorded in a study of glioma-infiltrating T cells. Study-wide points: Tissue-blood divergence was below expectation in non-neoplastic patients, above in gliomas. Very few CDR3 sequences were shared between tissue and blood.

In its sample, this clonotype was seen many times. No antigen is known for it. Amplification of TCR alpha and beta CDR3 regions from RNA used iRepertoire nested multiplex PCR. One-step reverse transcription and amplification started from about 100-400 ng of tissue mRNA or PBMC total RNA. TCRdb reprocessed the multiplex PCR reads via MiXCR and lists one record per CDR3 protein. The table records 5,000 to 7,000 distinct CDR3 sequences, 40% to 45% of them present only once. CDR1 is SQVTM and CDR2 is ANQGSEA in the germline V gene. This CDR3 has 12 residues. The V and J ends lost 8 bases and 4 bases, in that order; junction bases with no gene match: 6.

The chain couples TRBV29-1 to TRBJ2-7; TRBD1 aligns across 9 bases. This TCR derives from a human donor with low-grade glioma or glioblastoma, undergoing nonglioma brain surgery, or in good health (not recorded which). The sequenced sample consisted of glioma tissue, nonneoplastic brain tissue, or PBMCs (not recorded which). This chain's CDR3 is CSTGTGRYEQYF. DNA for the CDR3: TGCAGCACCGGGACAGGGAGGTACGAGCAGTACTTC.